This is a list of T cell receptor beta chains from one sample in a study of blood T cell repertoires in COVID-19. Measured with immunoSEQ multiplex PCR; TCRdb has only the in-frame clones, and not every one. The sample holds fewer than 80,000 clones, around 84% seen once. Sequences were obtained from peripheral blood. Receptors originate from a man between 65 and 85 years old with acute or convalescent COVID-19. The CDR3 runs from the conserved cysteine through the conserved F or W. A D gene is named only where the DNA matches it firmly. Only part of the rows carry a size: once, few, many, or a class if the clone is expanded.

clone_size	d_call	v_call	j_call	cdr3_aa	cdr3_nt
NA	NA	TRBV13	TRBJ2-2	CASSLASRTGELFF	TGTGCCAGCAGCCTAGCTAGCCGGACCGGGGAGCTGTTTTTT
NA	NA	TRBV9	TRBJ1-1	CASSVDGEMNTEAFF	TGTGCCAGCAGCGTAGATGGGGAGATGAACACTGAAGCTTTCTTT
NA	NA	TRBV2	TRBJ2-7	CASMRLTGETYEQYF	TGTGCCAGCATGCGACTGACAGGAGAAACCTACGAGCAGTACTTC
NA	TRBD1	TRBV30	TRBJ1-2	CAWNPGQGYGYTF	TGTGCCTGGAATCCGGGACAGGGCTATGGCTACACCTTC
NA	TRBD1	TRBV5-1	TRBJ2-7	CASSLGTGVYEQYF	TGCGCCAGCAGCTTGGGGACAGGCGTCTACGAGCAGTACTTC
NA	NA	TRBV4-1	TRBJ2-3	CASSVSETYTDTQYF	TGCGCCAGCAGCGTTTCCGAAACTTACACAGATACGCAGTATTTT
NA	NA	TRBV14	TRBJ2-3	CASSQDFRGYTQYF	TGTGCCAGCAGCCAAGATTTTAGGGGGTATACGCAGTATTTT
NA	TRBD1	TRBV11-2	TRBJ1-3	CASTQGAAGNTIYF	TGTGCCAGCACACAGGGGGCGGCTGGAAACACCATATATTTT
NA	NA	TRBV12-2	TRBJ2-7	CASRLGWGRPNEQYF	TGTGCAAGTCGCTTAGGATGGGGCCGGCCTAACGAGCAGTACTTC
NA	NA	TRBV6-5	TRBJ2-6	CASSRTAGANVLTF	TGTGCCAGCAGTCGGACAGCTGGGGCCAACGTCCTGACTTTC
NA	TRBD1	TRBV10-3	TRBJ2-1	CAISVRAGQGNNEQFF	TGTGCCATCAGTGTAAGAGCCGGACAGGGCAACAATGAGCAGTTCTTC
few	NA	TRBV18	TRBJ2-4	CASSPSGPSKNIQYF	TGTGCCAGCTCACCATCAGGGCCTAGCAAAAACATTCAGTACTTC
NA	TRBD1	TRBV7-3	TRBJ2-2	CASSLMGQSVNGELFF	TGTGCCAGCAGCTTAATGGGACAGTCTGTTAACGGGGAGCTGTTTTTT
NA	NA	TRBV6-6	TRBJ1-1	CASSPRGIEAFF	TGTGCCAGCAGCCCACGGGGGATTGAAGCTTTCTTT
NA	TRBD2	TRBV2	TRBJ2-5	CASSPNPGLAGVKTQYF	TGTGCCAGCAGTCCAAATCCGGGACTAGCGGGGGTAAAGACCCAGTACTTC
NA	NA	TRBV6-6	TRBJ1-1	CASSYGGRGEAFF	TGTGCCAGCAGTTATGGAGGGCGAGGGGAAGCTTTCTTT
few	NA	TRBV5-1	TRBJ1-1	CASSLYGGTEAFF	TGCGCCAGCAGCTTGTACGGGGGCACTGAAGCTTTCTTT
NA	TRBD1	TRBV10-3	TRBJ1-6	CAISESRTGRLMNSPLHF	TGTGCCATCAGTGAGTCTCGGACAGGGCGCTTAATGAATTCACCCCTCCACTTT
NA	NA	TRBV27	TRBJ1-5	CASSLKWAGQPQHF	TGTGCCAGCAGTTTAAAGTGGGCGGGTCAGCCCCAGCATTTT
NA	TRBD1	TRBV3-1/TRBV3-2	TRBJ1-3	CASSLGTGGNTIYF	TGTGCCAGCAGCCTCGGGACAGGGGGCAACACCATATATTTT
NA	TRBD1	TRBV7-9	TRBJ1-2	CASSLADRAAYGYTF	TGTGCCAGCAGCTTAGCTGACAGGGCTGCCTATGGCTACACCTTC
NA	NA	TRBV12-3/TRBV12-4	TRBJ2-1	CASSQASMDRFF	TGTGCCAGCAGCCAAGCGAGCATGGACAGGTTCTTC
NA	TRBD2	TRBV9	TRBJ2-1	CASSVLAGRNEQFF	TGTGCCAGCAGCGTTTTAGCGGGGCGGAATGAGCAGTTCTTC
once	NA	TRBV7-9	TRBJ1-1	CASSPTGALDTEAFF	TGTGCCAGCAGCCCCACTGGGGCGCTCGACACTGAAGCTTTCTTT
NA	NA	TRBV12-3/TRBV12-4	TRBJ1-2	CASELDYGYTF	TGTGCCAGCGAGCTAGACTATGGCTACACCTTC
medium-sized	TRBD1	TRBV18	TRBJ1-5	CATAGGTEQPQHF	TGTGCCACCGCCGGAGGGACAGAACAGCCCCAGCATTTT
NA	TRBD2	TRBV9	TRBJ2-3	CASSPEVAGASTQYF	TGTGCCAGCAGCCCCGAGGTAGCGGGGGCGAGTACGCAGTATTTT
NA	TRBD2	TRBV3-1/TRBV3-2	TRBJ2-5	CASSQDRTVLAGSVHF	TGTGCCAGCAGCCAAGATCGGACTGTACTAGCGGGGAGTGTGCACTTC
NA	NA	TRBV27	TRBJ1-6	CASASEGRLRSPLHF	TGTGCCAGCGCCTCAGAGGGGAGGTTGAGGTCACCCCTCCACTTT
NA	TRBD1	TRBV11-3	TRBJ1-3	CASSLKPTGGKCGNTIYF	TGTGCCAGCAGCTTAAAACCGACAGGGGGGAAATGTGGAAACACCATATATTTT
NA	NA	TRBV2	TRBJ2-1	CASTERSSYNEQFF	TGTGCCAGCACAGAACGATCCTCCTACAATGAGCAGTTCTTC
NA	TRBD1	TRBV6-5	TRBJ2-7	CASSYSGQGWEQYF	TGTGCCAGCAGTTACTCGGGACAGGGTTGGGAGCAGTACTTC
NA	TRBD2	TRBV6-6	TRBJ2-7	CASSFPKGRDYEQYF	TGTGCCAGCAGTTTTCCCAAGGGGAGGGACTACGAGCAGTACTTC
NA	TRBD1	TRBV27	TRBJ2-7	CASSWTGSEYQQYF	TGTGCCAGCAGTTGGACAGGGAGTGAGTATCAGCAGTACTTC
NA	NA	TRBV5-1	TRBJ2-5	CASSLDAGEETQYF	TGCGCCAGCAGCTTGGATGCGGGCGAAGAGACCCAGTACTTC
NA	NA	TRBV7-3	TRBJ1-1	CASSLRQNTEAFF	TGTGCCAGCAGCTTAAGACAGAACACTGAAGCTTTCTTT
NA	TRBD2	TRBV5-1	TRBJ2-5	CASRGTSGIETQYF	TGCGCCAGCAGGGGGACTAGCGGGATCGAGACCCAGTACTTC